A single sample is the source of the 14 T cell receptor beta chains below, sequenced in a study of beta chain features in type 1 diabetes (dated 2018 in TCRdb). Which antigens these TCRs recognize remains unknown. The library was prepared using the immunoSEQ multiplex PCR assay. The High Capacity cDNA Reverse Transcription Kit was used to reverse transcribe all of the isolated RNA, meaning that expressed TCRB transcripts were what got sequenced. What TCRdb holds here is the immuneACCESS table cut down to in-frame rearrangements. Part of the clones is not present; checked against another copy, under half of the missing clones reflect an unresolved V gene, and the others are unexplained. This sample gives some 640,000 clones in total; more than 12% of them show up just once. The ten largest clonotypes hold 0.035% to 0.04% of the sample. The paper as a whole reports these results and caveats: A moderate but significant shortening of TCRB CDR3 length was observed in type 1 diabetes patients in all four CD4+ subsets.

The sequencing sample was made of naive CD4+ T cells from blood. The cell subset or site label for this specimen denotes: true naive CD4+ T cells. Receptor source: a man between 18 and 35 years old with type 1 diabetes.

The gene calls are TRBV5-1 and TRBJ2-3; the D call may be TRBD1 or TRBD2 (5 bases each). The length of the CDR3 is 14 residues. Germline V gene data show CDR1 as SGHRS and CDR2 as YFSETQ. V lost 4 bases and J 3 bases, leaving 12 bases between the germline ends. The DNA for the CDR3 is TGCGCCAGCAGCCCCGGGGCAGGGACAGATACGCAGTATTTT. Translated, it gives CASSPGAGTDTQYF.

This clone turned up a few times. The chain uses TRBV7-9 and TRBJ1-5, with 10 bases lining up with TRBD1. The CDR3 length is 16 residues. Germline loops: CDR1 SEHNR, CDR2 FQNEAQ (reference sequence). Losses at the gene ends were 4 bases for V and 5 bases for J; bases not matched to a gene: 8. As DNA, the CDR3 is TGTGCCAGCAGCTCGCGACGGGACAGGGGCGATCAGCCCCAGCATTTT. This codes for CASSSRRDRGDQPQHF.

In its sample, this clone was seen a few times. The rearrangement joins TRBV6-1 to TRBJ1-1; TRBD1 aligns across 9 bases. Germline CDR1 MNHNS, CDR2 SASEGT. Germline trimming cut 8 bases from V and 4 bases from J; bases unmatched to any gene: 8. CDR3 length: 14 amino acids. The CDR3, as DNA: TGTGCCAGCCCGGGACAGGGAAGAGTCACTGAAGCTTTCTTT. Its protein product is CASPGQGRVTEAFF.

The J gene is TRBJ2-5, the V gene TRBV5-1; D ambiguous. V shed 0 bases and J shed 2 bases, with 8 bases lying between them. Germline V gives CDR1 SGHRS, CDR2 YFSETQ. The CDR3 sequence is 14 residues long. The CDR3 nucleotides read TGCGCCAGCAGCTTGGACGGATCTCAAGAGACCCAGTACTTC. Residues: CASSLDGSQETQYF.

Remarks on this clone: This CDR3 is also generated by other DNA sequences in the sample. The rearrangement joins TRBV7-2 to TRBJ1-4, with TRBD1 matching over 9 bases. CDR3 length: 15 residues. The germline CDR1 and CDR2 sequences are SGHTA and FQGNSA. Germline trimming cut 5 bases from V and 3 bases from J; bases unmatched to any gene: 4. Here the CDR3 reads CASSPRQGANEKLFF. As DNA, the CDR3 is TGTGCCAGCAGCCCTAGACAGGGGGCTAATGAAAAACTGTTTTTT.

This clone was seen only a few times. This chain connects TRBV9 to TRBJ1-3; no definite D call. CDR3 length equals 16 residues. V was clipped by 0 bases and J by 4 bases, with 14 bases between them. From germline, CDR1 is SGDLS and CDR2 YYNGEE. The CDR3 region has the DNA TGTGCCAGCAGCGTAGGGGTTCGGGAGTTCGGAAACACCATATATTTT. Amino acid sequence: CASSVGVREFGNTIYF.

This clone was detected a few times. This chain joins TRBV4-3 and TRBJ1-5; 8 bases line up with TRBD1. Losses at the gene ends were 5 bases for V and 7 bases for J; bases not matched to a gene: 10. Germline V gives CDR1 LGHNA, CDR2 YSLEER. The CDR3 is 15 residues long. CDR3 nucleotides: TGCGCCAGCAGCGCAAAAACAGGGGGTGGCCAGCCCCAGCATTTT. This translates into CASSAKTGGGQPQHF.

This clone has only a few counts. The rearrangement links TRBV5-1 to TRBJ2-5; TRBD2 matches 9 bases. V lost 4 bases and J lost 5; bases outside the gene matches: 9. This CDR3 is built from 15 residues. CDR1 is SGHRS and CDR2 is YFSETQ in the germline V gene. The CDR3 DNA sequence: TGCGCCAGCAGCGTTTTAGCGGGAGTAGTGGAGACCCAGTACTTC. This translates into CASSVLAGVVETQYF.

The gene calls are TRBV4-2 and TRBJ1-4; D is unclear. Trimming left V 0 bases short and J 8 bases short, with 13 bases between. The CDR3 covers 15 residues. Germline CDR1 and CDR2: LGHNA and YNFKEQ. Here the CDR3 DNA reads TGTGCCAGCAGCCAAGATCCCATTACCCCGGAAAAACTGTTTTTT. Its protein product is CASSQDPITPEKLFF.

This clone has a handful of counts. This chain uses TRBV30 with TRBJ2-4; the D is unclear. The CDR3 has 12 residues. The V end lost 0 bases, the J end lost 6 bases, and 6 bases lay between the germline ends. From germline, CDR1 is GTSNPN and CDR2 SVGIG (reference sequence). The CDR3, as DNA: TGTGCCTGGAGTGTGACCACAAACATTCAGTACTTC. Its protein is CAWSVTTNIQYF.

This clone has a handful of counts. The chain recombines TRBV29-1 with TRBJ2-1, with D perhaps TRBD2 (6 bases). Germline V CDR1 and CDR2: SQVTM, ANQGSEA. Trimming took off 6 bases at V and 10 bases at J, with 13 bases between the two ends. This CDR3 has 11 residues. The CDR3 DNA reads TGCAGCGTCGGGACTTCCGTAGAGCAGTTCTTC. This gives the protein CSVGTSVEQFF.

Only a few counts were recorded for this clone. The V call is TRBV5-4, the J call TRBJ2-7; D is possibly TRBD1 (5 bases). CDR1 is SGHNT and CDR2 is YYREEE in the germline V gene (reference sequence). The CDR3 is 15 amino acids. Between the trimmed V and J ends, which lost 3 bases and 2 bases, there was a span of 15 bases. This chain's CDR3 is CASSSRDRNTYEQYF. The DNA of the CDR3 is TGTGCCAGCAGCTCTCGAGACAGAAACACCTACGAGCAGTACTTC.

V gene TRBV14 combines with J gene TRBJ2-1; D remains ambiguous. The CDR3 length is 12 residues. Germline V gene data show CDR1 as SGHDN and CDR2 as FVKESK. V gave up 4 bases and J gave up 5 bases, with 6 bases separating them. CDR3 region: CASSPRDNEQFF. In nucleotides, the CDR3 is TGTGCCAGCAGCCCCCGTGACAATGAGCAGTTCTTC.

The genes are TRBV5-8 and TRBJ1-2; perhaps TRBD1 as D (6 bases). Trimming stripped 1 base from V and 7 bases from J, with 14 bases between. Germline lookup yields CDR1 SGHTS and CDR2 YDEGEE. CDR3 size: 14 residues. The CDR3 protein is CASSLWTTGTGYTF. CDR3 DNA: TGTGCCAGCAGCTTGTGGACCACAGGGACTGGCTACACCTTC.